These 6 T cell receptor beta chains share one sample of origin, sequenced in a study of T cells in Graves' hyperthyroidism and ophthalmopathy. Amplified TCR beta CDR3 regions derived from RNA transcripts. The HTBI primer set drove a first-round RT-PCR of the TCR CDR3. TCRdb ran MiXCR on the multiplex PCR reads and lists one entry per CDR3 protein. The table records 370,000 or so distinct CDR3 sequences, 15% to 19% of them present only once. The specimen was blood. These receptor sequences come from a woman younger than 30 with Graves' hyperthyroidism that later progressed to Graves' ophthalmopathy.

V usage is TRBV4-1 and J usage is TRBJ2-3; the D call may be TRBD1 or TRBD2 (5 bases each). The germline CDR1 and CDR2 sequences are MGHRA and YSYEKL. V was trimmed by 1 base and J by 9 bases, leaving 11 bases between them. This CDR3 is 13 amino acids long. In nucleotides, the CDR3 is TGCGCCAGCAGCCAAGTAGCCGGGACGACGCAGTATTTT. Its translation is CASSQVAGTTQYF.

This clonotype was seen a single time. The gene calls are TRBV6-2 or TRBV6-3 and TRBJ2-2, with 7 positions matching TRBD2. V lost 5 bases to trimming and J lost 5 bases; unmatched junction nucleotides: 2. The CDR3 is made up of 13 amino acids. Germline V gives CDR1 MNHEY, CDR2 SVGEGT. CDR3 nucleotide sequence: TGTGCCAGCAGTGGGGAGGGGACCGGGGAGCTGTTTTTT. Protein product: CASSGEGTGELFF.

This clonotype appeared many times. CDR3: CASSQGLANYEQYF. For the CDR3, the DNA is TGTGCCAGCAGCCAAGGACTAGCAAACTACGAGCAGTACTTC. V gene TRBV3-1 combines with J gene TRBJ2-7; 7 nucleotides agree with TRBD2. The CDR3 sequence is 14 residues long. Per germline, CDR1 LGHDT and CDR2 YNNKEL (reference sequence). With V trimmed by 1 base and J by 3 bases, 3 bases remained unmatched.

This clonotype was observed a handful of times. The rearrangement joins TRBV20-1 to TRBJ2-2, with no clear D. V was cut by 6 bases and J by 3 bases, with 11 bases left in between. Germline CDR1 and CDR2: DFQATT and SNEGSKA (reference sequence). This CDR3 contains 13 residues. The CDR3 DNA follows: TGCAGTGCGATCCCCCTTGACACCGGGGAGCTGTTTTTT. Amino acids: CSAIPLDTGELFF.

V and J are TRBV6-1 and TRBJ2-1; 8 bases align to TRBD2. The CDR3 loop spans 12 amino acids. V shed 6 bases, J shed 15 bases, and the junction held 10 bases outside the gene matches. Per germline, CDR1 MNHNS and CDR2 SASEGT. The CDR3 DNA reads TGTGCCAGCAGCAGCGGGAGAAGGAAGGGGTTCTTC. It yields the protein CASSSGRRKGFF.

In this sample, this clonotype turned up a few times. The J gene is TRBJ2-7, the V gene TRBV28; 8 bases are a match to TRBD1. Trimming at V came to 4 bases and at J to 3 bases, leaving 11 bases not matched to a gene. The V gene's germline CDR1 is MDHEN and CDR2 SYDVKM. CDR3 length: 16 amino acids. The CDR3 sequence is CASSSTPGQVLYEQYF. The CDR3 nucleotides are TGTGCCAGCAGTTCTACGCCGGGACAGGTTCTCTACGAGCAGTACTTC.